This TCR beta chain was sequenced during a study of CD8+CD57+ T cells in acquired aplastic anemia. This clonotype appeared many times. Investigators profiled TCR beta VDJ and CDR3 from genomic DNA template. TCRdb fed the reads into MiXCR, producing one record per CDR3 protein. Of 160,000 or so distinct CDR3 sequences listed, less than 60% were seen once; the top ten hold roughly 3.2%. Patients chosen for sequencing had shown CD8+CD57+ cell expansion by flow cytometry. This CDR3 has 15 residues. The germline V gene encodes CDR1 LNHDA and CDR2 SQIVND (reference sequence). Trimming took 3 bases from V and 0 from J, leaving 9 bases between them.

This sequence was found in a human donor with aplastic anemia. The chain has TRBV19 and TRBJ1-3; D not resolved. What was sequenced was sorted CD4+, CD8+, or CD8+CD57+ T cells (not recorded which) from PBMCs. CDR3 nucleotide sequence: TGTGCCAGTAGTATGTCCAGCGCCTCTGGAAACACCATATATTTT. Translated: CASSMSSASGNTIYF.